These 20 T cell receptor beta chains were sequenced from one sample in a study of shared clonotypes between healthy human individuals. CD45RO negativity and positive selection for CCR7 defined naive CD8 cells, a population that excluded terminally differentiated effector memory CD45RA+ cells. Here immunoSEQ multiplex PCR was the method, and the copy in TCRdb shows in-frame clones only, minus some. The table includes some 2 million clones, roughly 94% detected once. Material: naive CD8+ T cells sorted from blood. Receptor source: a man aged 18-30 years in good health.

The chain links TRBV7-8 to TRBJ1-2, with D uncertain. Germline V gene data show CDR1 as SGHVS and CDR2 as FQNEAQ. The ends were cut back, 4 bases at V and 4 bases at J, with 16 bases in the middle. This CDR3 is built from 15 residues. The DNA of the CDR3 is TGTGCCAGCAGCTCCGCGTTCGTGACGACCTATGGCTACACCTTC. Protein: CASSSAFVTTYGYTF.

The CDR3 region has the DNA TGTGCCAGCAGCATTGGGACTTTCTCCTACGAGCAGTACTTC. Its translation: CASSIGTFSYEQYF. The gene calls are TRBV9 and TRBJ2-7; a weak D match, TRBD2 (6 bases). The V and J ends lost 4 bases and 0 bases respectively, with 11 bases between them. This CDR3 region has 14 residues. Germline values: CDR1 SGDLS, CDR2 YYNGEE.

A note on this clone: Other DNA sequences in this sample translate to the same CDR3. The J gene is TRBJ2-7, the V gene TRBV7-8; TRBD2 is a possible D gene (5 bases). The germline CDR1 and CDR2 sequences are SGHVS and FQNEAQ. The CDR3 is 13 residues long. The germline V and J ends were trimmed by 2 bases and 4 bases, with 9 bases remaining between them. CDR3 region: CASSLPGSYEQYF. CDR3 DNA: TGTGCCAGCAGCTTACCGGGGTCGTACGAGCAGTACTTC.

The CDR3 DNA reads as TGTGCCATCAGTGATCCGGCGGCCCTAGGGGAAGATACGCAGTATTTT. The encoded protein is CAISDPAALGEDTQYF. The chain combines TRBV10-3 with TRBJ2-3; D is possibly TRBD1 (5 bases). Germline V gene data show CDR1 as ENHRY and CDR2 as SYGVKD. The CDR3 extends over 16 amino acids. V was shortened by 3 bases and J by 5 bases, with 18 bases between the two germline ends.

The V and J genes are TRBV14 and TRBJ2-7; unclear D gene. Trimming took off 1 base at V and 7 bases at J, with 11 bases between the two ends. CDR1 is SGHDN and CDR2 is FVKESK in the germline V gene. The CDR3 consists of 13 residues. For the CDR3, the DNA is TGTGCCAGCAGCCAAGGACCGTTAACTGAGCAGTACTTC. Its protein product is CASSQGPLTEQYF.

This clone has a count of ten or more. Other DNA sequences in this specimen translate into the identical CDR3. V and J are TRBV9 and TRBJ2-7; D gene ambiguous. V lost 4 bases and J lost 3, with 11 bases in between. The CDR3 covers 13 residues. Per germline, CDR1 SGDLS and CDR2 YYNGEE. This CDR3 is CASSPGVGYEQYF. CDR3 DNA: TGTGCCAGCAGCCCTGGGGTAGGCTACGAGCAGTACTTC.

The V and J genes are TRBV4-3 and TRBJ1-1; the D is unclear. The CDR3 extends over 14 amino acids. V was cut by 3 bases and J by 1 base, with 9 bases left in between. Germline V CDR1 and CDR2: LGHNA, YSLEER. CDR3 bases: TGCGCCAGCAGCCACCTCGAGGGGAACACTGAAGCTTTCTTT. It translates to CASSHLEGNTEAFF.

The chain employs TRBV7-9 and TRBJ2-7; 7 nucleotides agree with TRBD1. Germline-derived CDR1 and CDR2 are SEHNR and FQNEAQ (reference sequence). V lost 5 bases to trimming and J lost 2 bases; unmatched junction nucleotides: 9. The CDR3 totals 15 residues. The CDR3 region has the DNA TGTGCCAGCAGCCTTGACAGGGTGGACCCCTACGAGCAGTACTTC. Residues: CASSLDRVDPYEQYF.

The rearrangement uses TRBV5-4 and TRBJ2-1; D unclear. V was trimmed by 3 bases and J by 6 bases, leaving 16 bases between them. The CDR3 is 15 amino acids. Looked up from germline, CDR1 is SGHNT and CDR2 is YYREEE (reference sequence). Here the CDR3 reads CASSYETVGGNEQFF. For the CDR3, the DNA is TGTGCCAGCAGCTATGAAACGGTGGGTGGCAATGAGCAGTTCTTC.

This rearrangement joins TRBV29-1 to TRBJ2-3; 8 bases agree with TRBD2. Germline lookup yields CDR1 SQVTM and CDR2 ANQGSEA. The CDR3 runs to 14 residues. The V and J ends lost 8 bases and 6 bases, in that order; junction bases with no gene match: 13. The CDR3 spells CSSINSGVTDTQYF. The DNA of the CDR3 is TGCAGCTCTATCAATAGCGGGGTGACGGATACGCAGTATTTT.

This chain links TRBV5-8 with TRBJ2-5, with D maybe TRBD1 (6 bases). The germline V gene encodes CDR1 SGHTS and CDR2 YDEGEE. There are 16 residues in the CDR3. V was trimmed by 3 bases and J by 1 base, leaving 16 bases between them. The CDR3 spells CASSSFDRTPQETQYF. The CDR3 region has the DNA TGTGCCAGCAGCTCGTTCGACAGGACCCCCCAAGAGACCCAGTACTTC.

With respect to this clone: Other DNA sequences in the sample encode the same CDR3. The chain carries TRBV28 and TRBJ2-7; D is ambiguous. V dropped 3 bases and J dropped 1 base, with 4 bases sitting between them. The CDR3 extends over 12 amino acids. Germline CDR1 reads MDHEN; CDR2 reads SYDVKM. CDR3 nucleotides: TGTGCCAGCAGTTTGGAGTCCTACGAGCAGTACTTC. Translation gives CASSLESYEQYF.

The chain joins TRBV29-1 to TRBJ2-7; a possible D gene is TRBD1 (6 bases). Germline V CDR1 and CDR2: SQVTM, ANQGSEA. Trimming left V 6 bases short and J 6 bases short, with 21 bases between. The CDR3 runs to 14 residues. In nucleotides, the CDR3 is TGCAGCGTCACCAGGGGCTCAGGGGTCGTCGAGCAGTACTTC. It translates to CSVTRGSGVVEQYF.

Comment on this clone: This specimen includes other DNA sequences encoding the same CDR3. The chain carries TRBV7-9 and TRBJ1-1; 8 bases align to TRBD1. Germline loops: CDR1 SEHNR, CDR2 FQNEAQ (reference sequence). CDR3 length: 15 amino acids. J gave up 0 bases and V 5 bases, and 5 bases lay outside the gene matches. The CDR3 sequence: CASSPGQGMNTEAFF. In DNA form, the CDR3 reads TGTGCCAGCAGCCCTGGACAGGGAATGAACACTGAAGCTTTCTTT.

The chain is built from TRBV30 and TRBJ2-7; 7 bases line up with TRBD1. The V and J ends lost 2 bases and 4 bases, in that order; junction bases with no gene match: 2. The V gene's germline CDR1 is GTSNPN and CDR2 SVGIG (reference sequence). The CDR3 length is 12 residues. CDR3 sequence (DNA): TGTGCCTGGAGTCACAGGGGTTACGAGCAGTACTTC. It codes for CAWSHRGYEQYF.

The V and J genes are TRBV7-9 and TRBJ2-7; 10 nucleotides line up with TRBD2. This CDR3 is built from 14 residues. J lost 6 bases, V lost 5 bases, and 7 bases had no gene match. CDR1 is SEHNR and CDR2 is FQNEAQ in the germline V gene (reference sequence). The CDR3 loop reads CASSIVAGGSEQYF. DNA for the CDR3: TGTGCCAGCAGCATCGTAGCGGGAGGTAGCGAGCAGTACTTC.

This rearrangement joins TRBV6-5 to TRBJ2-1; 7 positions match TRBD2. The CDR3 consists of 16 residues. J gave up 7 bases and V 0 bases, and 9 bases lay outside the gene matches. Germline-derived CDR1 and CDR2 are MNHEY and SVGAGI. CDR3 nucleotide sequence: TGTGCCAGCAGTTACTCGATTGCGGGAGAATGGAATGAGCAGTTCTTC. It yields the protein CASSYSIAGEWNEQFF.

The chain carries TRBV2 and TRBJ1-6; 9 bases are a match to TRBD1. V trimming: 3 bases; J trimming: 6 bases; junction bases outside the gene matches: 12. Germline V gene data show CDR1 as SNHLY and CDR2 as FYNNEI. The CDR3 length is 18 residues. CDR3 residues: CASSDEGQGIPLNSPLHF. The CDR3 nucleotides are TGTGCCAGCAGTGACGAGGGACAGGGAATTCCCCTTAATTCACCCCTCCACTTT.

Comments on this clone: Other DNA variants within this sample encode the same CDR3. This sequence joins TRBV10-1 and TRBJ1-1; D uncertain. Germline CDR1 reads WNHNN; CDR2 reads SYGVQD (reference sequence). CDR3 length: 13 amino acids. The V gene lost 0 bases and the J gene lost 3 bases, with 5 bases spanning the gap. CDR3 in amino acids: CASSESSYTEAFF. CDR3 nucleotide sequence: TGCGCCAGCAGTGAGTCCTCGTACACTGAAGCTTTCTTT.

V gene TRBV6-1 combines with J gene TRBJ2-3; 8 bases line up with TRBD2. J was trimmed by 2 bases and V by 5 bases; bases with no gene match: 3. The CDR3 contains 14 residues. Germline CDR1 is MNHNS and CDR2 is SASEGT. The CDR3, as DNA: TGTGCCAGCAGTAAACTAGCGGACACAGATACGCAGTATTTT. It codes for CASSKLADTDTQYF.